The clone carrying this T cell receptor beta chain occurred many times. Antigen specificity is unknown. This CDR3 region has 12 residues. V was clipped by 2 bases and J by 5 bases, with 7 bases between them. The data belong to a study of blood T cells in healthy people across ages. Through a sample-barcoded 5' primer and a J-beta primer mix, a second PCR was run for 7 to 11 cycles. TCRdb reprocessed the 5' RACE reads with MiXCR, giving one entry per CDR3 protein. Of about 1.6 million distinct CDR3 sequences in the sample, approximately 32% were seen once. Regarding the study as a whole: TCR beta diversity, measured per million T cells, fell in a roughly linear way with age. Naive T cell percentage showed a strong correlation with TCR beta diversity.

The chain has TRBV12-3 or TRBV12-4 and TRBJ2-7; D not certain. The source of this sequence is a woman aged 25-40 years in good health. The specimen was blood. The CDR3 bases are TGTGCCAGCAGTTTATACAGAGACGAGCAGTACTTC. Its protein product is CASSLYRDEQYF.